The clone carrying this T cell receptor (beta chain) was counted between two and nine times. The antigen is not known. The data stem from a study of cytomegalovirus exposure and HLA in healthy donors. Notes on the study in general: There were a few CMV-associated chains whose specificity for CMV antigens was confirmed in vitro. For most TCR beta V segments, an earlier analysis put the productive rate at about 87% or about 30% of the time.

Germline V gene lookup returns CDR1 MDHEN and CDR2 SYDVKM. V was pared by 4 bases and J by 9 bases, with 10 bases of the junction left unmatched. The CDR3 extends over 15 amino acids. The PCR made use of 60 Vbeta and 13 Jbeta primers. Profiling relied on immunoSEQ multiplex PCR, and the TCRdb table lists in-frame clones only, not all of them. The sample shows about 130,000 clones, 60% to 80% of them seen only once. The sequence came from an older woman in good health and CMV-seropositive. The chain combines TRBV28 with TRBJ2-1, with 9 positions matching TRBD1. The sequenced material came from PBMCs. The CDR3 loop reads CASSSPGQGEGEQFF. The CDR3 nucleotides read TGTGCCAGCAGTTCACCGGGACAGGGAGAAGGTGAGCAGTTCTTC.